The T cell receptor (beta chain) under discussion was sequenced for a study of T cell responses to AZD1222 COVID-19 vaccine. Findings and caveats of the study: Donors in the cohort were predominantly white British and more often female, and clonal diversity was possibly underestimated. No day 14 peak samples; only post-peak repertoires were characterized. Unmutated variant regions are reportedly targeted by nearly half of spike-specific TCRs.

Data came from immunoSEQ multiplex PCR; TCRdb stores just in-frame clones and leaves some out. The sample carries more than 100,000 clones, about 85% recorded once. With respect to this clone: The antigen is not known.

This material consisted of peripheral blood, taken 28 days after the second AZD1222 dose. This sequence was found in an adult who received the AZD1222 COVID-19 vaccine.

This chain's CDR3 is CASSFTTSQETQYF. CDR3 DNA: TGTGCCAGCAGCTTTACTACTTCTCAAGAGACCCAGTACTTC. The chain is built from TRBV7-2 and TRBJ2-5; D is unclear. Trimming took off 3 bases at V and 2 bases at J, with 10 bases between the two ends. This CDR3 region has 14 residues. Germline V lookup: CDR1 SGHTA, CDR2 FQGNSA.